A single T cell receptor beta chain is shown here with its context. V shed 5 bases and J 4 bases; nucleotides not matched to a gene: 3. The CDR3 loop spans 13 amino acids. Looked up from germline, CDR1 is SGHAT and CDR2 is FQNNGV. Here immunoSEQ multiplex PCR was the method, and the copy in TCRdb shows in-frame clones only, minus some. The data show under 130,000 clones, more than 70% seen once. The sample belongs to a study of blood T cell repertoires in COVID-19. Study overall: Samples representing acute and convalescent COVID-19 were sourced from the United States, Italy and Spain.

This sequence was found in a woman in her fifties or sixties with acute or convalescent COVID-19. This chain connects TRBV11-2 to TRBJ1-2; TRBD1 aligns across 8 bases. The sequenced material came from peripheral blood. The CDR3 sequence: CASSPQGVYGYTF. The CDR3 DNA reads as TGTGCCAGCAGCCCACAGGGGGTCTATGGCTACACCTTC.